These T cell receptor beta chains were read from a single sample in a study of blood T cell repertoires in COVID-19. The protocol was immunoSEQ multiplex PCR, while the TCRdb copy is restricted to in-frame clones and leaves out a portion. The sample has approximately 50,000 clones, roughly 78% seen once. The sample comprised peripheral blood. Receptor source: a man between 65 and 85 years old with acute or convalescent COVID-19. Both conserved end residues are part of each CDR3. A D gene is named only where the DNA matches it firmly. The size of a clone is reported for some rows only, either as once, few or many, or as a class for expanded clones.

clone_size	d_call	v_call	j_call	cdr3_aa	cdr3_nt
-	-	TRBV11-3	TRBJ2-3	CASSLEQGGDTQYF	TGTGCCAGCAGCTTAGAACAGGGTGGAGATACGCAGTATTTT
-	TRBD1	TRBV11-3	TRBJ1-1	CASSPRTGNINTEAFF	TGTGCCAGCAGCCCCCGGACAGGGAATATCAACACTGAAGCTTTCTTT
-	TRBD2	TRBV4-2	TRBJ2-5	CASSQDGASGGQETQYF	TGTGCCAGCAGCCAAGATGGAGCTAGCGGGGGACAAGAGACCCAGTACTTC
-	TRBD1	TRBV9	TRBJ1-6	CASSGTGQSSYNSPLHF	TGTGCCAGCAGCGGAACGGGACAGAGCTCCTATAATTCACCCCTCCACTTT
-	TRBD1	TRBV29-1	TRBJ2-3	CSVEGNSGGDTQYF	TGCAGCGTTGAAGGAAATTCAGGGGGAGATACGCAGTATTTT
-	-	TRBV6-5	TRBJ1-2	CASSSGDLWYGYTF	TGTGCCAGCAGTTCAGGGGACCTTTGGTATGGCTACACCTTC
-	-	TRBV30	TRBJ1-3	CAWIRAENPGNTIYF	TGTGCCTGGATCCGCGCCGAGAATCCTGGAAACACCATATATTTT
-	TRBD1	TRBV5-1	TRBJ2-7	CASSRVGQTSYEQYF	TGCGCCAGCAGCCGGGTGGGACAGACCTCCTACGAGCAGTACTTC
-	-	TRBV7-2	TRBJ1-2	CASSPQRGNGYTF	TGTGCCAGCAGCCCACAGCGGGGGAATGGCTACACCTTC
-	-	TRBV19	TRBJ2-3	CASSLEAVGTDTQYF	TGTGCCAGTAGCCTTGAAGCGGTGGGCACAGATACGCAGTATTTT
few	TRBD1	TRBV18	TRBJ2-1	CASSPRGQDWNNEQFF	TGTGCCAGCTCACCAAGGGGACAGGATTGGAACAATGAGCAGTTCTTC
-	TRBD1	TRBV19	TRBJ2-1	CASSRGQGGTNEQFF	TGTGCCAGTAGCAGGGGACAGGGGGGTACCAATGAGCAGTTCTTC
-	-	TRBV6-6	TRBJ1-1	CASGRNRAMNTEAFF	TGTGCCAGCGGACGAAACAGGGCGATGAACACTGAAGCTTTCTTT
-	-	TRBV28	TRBJ1-5	CASSPPVGTSNQPQHF	TGTGCCAGCAGCCCCCCCGTAGGGACAAGCAATCAGCCCCAGCATTTT
-	-	TRBV27	TRBJ2-2	CASSLTGGELFF	TGTGCCAGCAGTTTGACTGGCGGGGAGCTGTTTTTT
-	-	TRBV6-5	TRBJ1-1	CATLLRLGVPEAFF	TGTGCCACCTTATTGAGATTAGGGGTACCTGAAGCTTTCTTT
-	-	TRBV5-1	TRBJ1-1	CASRQGQNTEAFF	TGCGCCAGCAGACAGGGACAGAACACTGAAGCTTTCTTT
-	-	TRBV5-5	TRBJ1-2	CASSLGQNANYGYTF	TGTGCCAGCAGCTTGGGACAGAATGCTAACTATGGCTACACCTTC
few	-	TRBV29-1	TRBJ2-1	CSGRPEGSYNEQFF	TGCAGCGGCCGACCCGAGGGCTCCTACAATGAGCAGTTCTTC
-	TRBD1	TRBV7-8	TRBJ1-2	CASSVNRDRGNYGYTF	TGTGCCAGCAGCGTAAACCGGGACAGGGGTAACTATGGCTACACCTTC
once	-	TRBV4-1	TRBJ2-7	CASSQGSGYEQYF	TGCGCCAGCAGCCAAGGGTCCGGTTACGAGCAGTACTTC
-	TRBD1	TRBV5-4	TRBJ2-7	CASSLYGTGGNYEQYF	TGTGCCAGCAGCTTGTACGGAACAGGGGGTAACTACGAGCAGTACTTC
-	-	TRBV6-5	TRBJ2-5	CASSRGRKWETQYF	TGTGCCAGCAGCCGGGGGAGGAAGTGGGAGACCCAGTACTTC
once	-	TRBV15	TRBJ2-7	CATSRAPTAGSEQYF	TGTGCCACCAGCAGAGCCCCAACGGCCGGGAGCGAGCAGTACTTC
-	-	TRBV7-9	TRBJ2-2	CASSTDRTNTGELFF	TGTGCCAGCAGCACCGACAGGACGAACACCGGGGAGCTGTTTTTT
-	TRBD2	TRBV11-1	TRBJ2-3	CASSLQASGADTQYF	TGTGCCAGCAGCTTACAGGCTAGCGGGGCGGATACGCAGTATTTT
-	-	TRBV29-1	TRBJ1-1	CSVDWGGGEAFF	TGCAGCGTTGATTGGGGGGGCGGTGAAGCTTTCTTT
-	TRBD1	TRBV5-1	TRBJ1-4	CASSFGDSSNEKLFF	TGCGCCAGCAGCTTTGGGGACAGCAGTAATGAAAAACTGTTTTTT
-	TRBD2	TRBV4-1	TRBJ2-5	CASSQDGTSGSETQYF	TGCGCCAGCAGCCAAGATGGGACTAGCGGGAGTGAGACCCAGTACTTC